The rows below give T cell receptor beta chains drawn from one sample of a study of blood T cell repertoires in COVID-19. Repertoires were generated with immunoSEQ multiplex PCR, while TCRdb's copy carries only in-frame clones and drops some. The profile covers 140,000 to 150,000 clones, with roughly 84% appearing a single time and 4.5% to 6% taken by the ten largest. The sequenced sample was PBMCs or T cells enriched from blood (not recorded which). The source of these receptors is a woman in her forties or fifties who had been exposed to COVID-19. CDR3s include the opening cysteine and the closing phenylalanine or tryptophan. Each record gives: J gene, V gene, clone size, D gene, CDR3 protein, CDR3 DNA. A D gene is named only where the DNA matches it firmly. Clone size appears in some rows only: once, few, many, or a class for an expanded clone.

TRBJ2-5 TRBV10-3 - TRBD1 CAISQGTGQETQYF TGTGCCATCAGCCAAGGGACAGGACAAGAGACCCAGTACTTC
TRBJ2-1 TRBV27 - - CASSFGVTGVNEQFF TGTGCCAGCAGTTTTGGAGTAACGGGAGTCAATGAGCAGTTCTTC
TRBJ1-2 TRBV18 - - CASSPRSPGSNYGYTF TGTGCCAGCTCACCACGAAGCCCCGGTAGTAACTATGGCTACACCTTC
TRBJ2-7 TRBV6-5 - TRBD1 CASSSGTAFTYEQYF TGTGCCAGCAGTAGTGGGACAGCCTTTACCTACGAGCAGTACTTC
TRBJ2-1 TRBV7-2 - - CASSGGLVEEQFF TGTGCCAGCAGCGGGGGCCTGGTTGAGGAGCAGTTCTTC
TRBJ2-1 TRBV7-2 - - CASRLDRSSYNEQFF TGTGCCAGCAGGTTAGACAGGAGCTCCTACAATGAGCAGTTCTTC
TRBJ2-5 TRBV30 - - CAWSGTLETQYF TGTGCCTGGAGTGGGACACTAGAGACCCAGTACTTC
TRBJ2-4 TRBV18 once TRBD1 CASSPSRDSAKNIQYF TGTGCCAGCTCACCCAGCCGGGACAGCGCCAAAAACATTCAGTACTTC
TRBJ1-3 TRBV6-1 many - CASSERSAGNTIYF TGTGCCAGCAGTGAGCGGTCCGCTGGAAACACCATATATTTT
TRBJ1-6 TRBV7-9 few TRBD1 CASSLSRGQDSPLHF TGTGCCAGCAGCTTGAGCAGGGGGCAGGATTCACCCCTCCACTTT
TRBJ2-5 TRBV28 - - CASSLGTGGAETQYF TGTGCCAGCAGTTTAGGTACGGGGGGCGCGGAGACCCAGTACTTC
TRBJ2-1 TRBV5-4 once TRBD2 CASSRVGGFDNEQFF TGTGCCAGCAGCCGAGTGGGAGGGTTCGACAATGAGCAGTTCTTC
TRBJ1-2 TRBV30 - - CAWRGGYGYTF TGTGCCTGGAGGGGGGGGTATGGCTACACCTTC
TRBJ1-5 TRBV7-2 - - CASSPRQSNQPQHF TGTGCCAGCAGCCCTCGACAGAGCAATCAGCCCCAGCATTTT
TRBJ1-2 TRBV4-3 - - CASSQEIGGNYGYTF TGCGCCAGCAGCCAAGAAATCGGGGGGAACTATGGCTACACCTTC
TRBJ2-1 TRBV11-2 - TRBD1 CASSSPGQLFHEQFF TGTGCCAGCAGCTCACCGGGACAGCTGTTCCATGAGCAGTTCTTC
TRBJ1-1 TRBV16 - - CASSPRWEMNTEAFF TGTGCCAGCAGCCCCCGATGGGAGATGAACACTGAAGCTTTCTTT
TRBJ2-7 TRBV7-2 - - CASSLDRSSSYEQYF TGTGCCAGCAGCTTAGACAGGAGTAGCTCCTACGAGCAGTACTTC
TRBJ1-1 TRBV21-1 - - CASSHTTAPLETEAFF TGTGCCAGCAGCCACACGACCGCGCCCCTGGAGACTGAAGCTTTCTTT
TRBJ2-1 TRBV24-1 - - CATSGQTNEQFF TGTGCCACCAGTGGGCAGACTAATGAGCAGTTCTTC
TRBJ1-1 TRBV29-1 - - CSVGLGARDTEAFF TGCAGCGTTGGACTAGGGGCCAGAGACACTGAAGCTTTCTTT
TRBJ1-1 TRBV11-1 - - CASSLRAGITEAFF TGTGCCAGCAGCTTACGGGCAGGGATCACTGAAGCTTTCTTT